This paragraph reports one T cell receptor beta chain. The CDR3 has 13 amino acids. J gave up 9 bases and V 5 bases, and 6 bases lay outside the gene matches. Per the germline V gene, CDR1 is MNHEY and CDR2 is SMNVEV (reference sequence). These data belong to a study of blood T cell repertoires in COVID-19. Source study methods: Using reference gene primer amplification, nucleated cell counts were estimated. TCRdb's copy holds only in-frame clones and misses some; the assay was immunoSEQ multiplex PCR. V and J calls and clone size are given by that table; D and trimming were obtained from the DNA. The sample includes some 180,000 clones, around 82% of them seen just once. Participants came from fewer than 25 US areas, aged roughly 18 to 95 years. Cohorts were based on clinical histories the participants reported.

The V call is TRBV27, the J call TRBJ2-4; 8 bases are a match to TRBD1. Material: PBMCs or T cells enriched from blood (not recorded which). The TCR sequence derives from a woman aged 55-69 years with acute COVID-19. CDR3 loop: CASSPGQGGIQYF. Here the CDR3 DNA reads TGTGCCAGCAGTCCAGGACAGGGCGGCATTCAGTACTTC.